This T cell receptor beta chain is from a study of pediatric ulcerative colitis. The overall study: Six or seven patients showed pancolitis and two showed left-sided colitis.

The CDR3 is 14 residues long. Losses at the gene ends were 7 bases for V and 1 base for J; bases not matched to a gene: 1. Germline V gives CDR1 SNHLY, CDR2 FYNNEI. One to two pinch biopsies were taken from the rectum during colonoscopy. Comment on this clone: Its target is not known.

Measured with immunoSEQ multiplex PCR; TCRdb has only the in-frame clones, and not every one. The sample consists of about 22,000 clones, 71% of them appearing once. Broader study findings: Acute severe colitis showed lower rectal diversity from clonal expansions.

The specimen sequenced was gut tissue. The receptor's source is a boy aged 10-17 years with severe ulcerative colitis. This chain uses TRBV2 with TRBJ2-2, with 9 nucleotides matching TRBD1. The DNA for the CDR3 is TGTGCCAGCACGGGACAGGGGAACACCGGGGAGCTGTTTTTT. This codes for CASTGQGNTGELFF.